This T cell receptor beta chain is drawn from a study of T-cell reconstitution after alpha-beta-depleted transplantation in children. Remarks on this clonotype: Its matching antigen is unknown. A read error may account for a junction end that differs from germline.

The TCRbeta library incorporated unique molecular identifiers. TCRdb processed the PCR reads anew with MiXCR; each CDR3 protein has one entry. The sample yields over 450,000 distinct CDR3 sequences, 10% seen once. CDR3 size: 19 residues. Notes on the study in general: Surviving recipient T cells and thymic progenitors produced the high day-60 TCRbeta diversity seen in some patients. A year had passed since transplant, and T-cell counts and diversity by then came mostly from newly produced T cells. Reported findings indicate that, about two months after transplant, alpha-beta T cells came from several hundred expanded clones, which were derived from non-depleted graft cells.

The sample in question was PBMCs, obtained before TCRalphabeta/CD19-depleted stem cell transplant. The TCR originated in a child aged 2-15 years with inherited bone marrow failure, due to receive a stem cell transplant. The V gene is TRBV12-3 or TRBV12-4, the J gene TRBJ2-7; 8 bases are a match to TRBD1. CDR3 in amino acids: CAISSYLRGQGLGSYEQYF. The CDR3 DNA reads as TGTGCCATCAGTTCCTATTTAAGAGGACAGGGACTGGGCTCCTACGAGCAGTACTTC.